The TCR beta chain described here comes from a study of regulatory T cells in long-lasting Graves disease. The sample's time point: newly diagnosed GD, antithyroid drugs for less than 3 months. RNA from PBMCs was the source of the TCR library. Both iRepertoire HTBI primers and Arm-PCR of CDR3 regions were used to build the TCR beta libraries. TCRdb processed the multiplex PCR reads anew with MiXCR; each CDR3 protein has one entry. Of about 430,000 distinct CDR3 sequences detected, 15% appear once; the ten largest clones hold about 8%. There are many counts of this clonotype. V shed 4 bases and J shed 2 bases, with 15 bases lying between them. Germline assignment: CDR1 SEHNR and CDR2 FQNEAQ (reference sequence). This CDR3 is built from 15 residues. The sample also formed part of further work on T cells in Graves' hyperthyroidism and ophthalmopathy.

J is TRBJ2-7 and V is TRBV7-9; tentatively, D is TRBD2 (6 bases). The sequence was collected from a woman in her 40s with Graves disease. Specimen: peripheral blood mononuclear cells (PBMCs), collected at new diagnosis, from a patient treated with antithyroid drugs. CDR3 residues: CASSSPGGDPYEQYF. The CDR3 DNA follows: TGTGCCAGCAGCTCTCCCGGAGGGGACCCCTACGAGCAGTACTTC.